One sample yielded the 8 T cell receptor beta chains listed below, sequenced in a study of T cell changes during pregnancy in multiple sclerosis. The repertoire was sequenced with immunoSEQ multiplex PCR; TCRdb's copy has only in-frame clones and lacks some. The sample contains more than 25,000 clones, around 90% of which appear only once. The sequencing used CD4+ T cells from peripheral blood mononuclear cells, collected in the first trimester of pregnancy. The source is a female donor with multiple sclerosis, enrolled in a pregnancy study.

About this clone itself: Other DNA variants within this sample encode the same CDR3. The chain has TRBV5-1 and TRBJ2-1, with D unclear. The CDR3 sequence is 14 residues long. Germline lookup yields CDR1 SGHRS and CDR2 YFSETQ. V was clipped by 2 bases and J by 0 bases, with 6 bases between them. The CDR3 region has the DNA TGCGCCAGCAGCTTTGGCAGCTCCTACAATGAGCAGTTCTTC. It specifies CASSFGSSYNEQFF.

J is TRBJ2-3 and V is TRBV9, with 7 bases identical to TRBD2. CDR1 is SGDLS and CDR2 is YYNGEE in the germline V gene. V gave up 0 bases and J gave up 3 bases; unmatched junction bases: 4. This CDR3 comprises 15 residues. CDR3 nucleotide sequence: TGTGCCAGCAGCGTAGCTTCTAGCGGTACAGATACGCAGTATTTT. Protein sequence: CASSVASSGTDTQYF.

The gene calls are TRBV6-5 and TRBJ1-2; D remains ambiguous. The CDR3 length is 13 residues. Between the trimmed V and J ends, which lost 2 bases and 10 bases, there was a span of 14 bases. From germline, CDR1 is MNHEY and CDR2 SVGAGI. Written as DNA, the CDR3 is TGTGCCAGCAGTTACGATAAGAAGACACCCTACACCTTC. Its protein product is CASSYDKKTPYTF.

This clone was observed a handful of times. This sequence joins TRBV9 and TRBJ1-1; TRBD1 aligns across 7 bases. The junction had 11 bases not matched to a gene; V was cut back by 4 bases and J by 11 bases. From germline, CDR1 is SGDLS and CDR2 YYNGEE. This CDR3 region has 13 residues. DNA of the CDR3: TGTGCCAGCAGCACCAGGGGGACGGAGGTTGCTTTCTTT. This translates into CASSTRGTEVAFF.

The gene calls are TRBV30 and TRBJ1-6; D gene unclear. The CDR3 loop spans 15 amino acids. From germline, CDR1 is GTSNPN and CDR2 SVGIG (reference sequence). V was trimmed by 3 bases and J by 9 bases, leaving 18 bases between them. CDR3 amino acids: CAWRIRERVGSPLHF. Here the CDR3 DNA reads TGTGCCTGGAGGATCCGGGAGCGCGTTGGTTCACCCCTCCACTTT. Filled out from reference TRBV30 and TRBJ1-6, the complete variable domain reads SQTIHQWPATLVQPVGSPLSLECTVEGTSNPNLYWYRQAAGRGLQLLFYSVGIGQISSEVPQNLSASRPQDRQFILSSKKLLLSDSGFYLCAWRIRERVGSPLHFGNGTRLTVT.

CDR3 DNA: TGCGCCAGCAGCCCTCGCGCTAGTGATAACACTGAAGCTTTCTTT. It is translated as CASSPRASDNTEAFF. The chain combines TRBV5-1 with TRBJ1-1; D call uncertain. CDR3 length: 15 amino acids. Germline V gene data show CDR1 as SGHRS and CDR2 as YFSETQ. V was clipped by 4 bases and J by 2 bases, with 15 bases between them.

CDR3: CASSLVAQGTGELFF. The CDR3 DNA follows: TGTGCCAGCAGCTTAGTAGCCCAGGGGACCGGGGAGCTGTTTTTT. The chain has TRBV7-9 and TRBJ2-2; possible D gene TRBD1, 6 bases. Germline CDR1 reads SEHNR; CDR2 reads FQNEAQ (reference sequence). The CDR3 runs 15 residues. Deletions cut 1 base from V and 5 bases from J, with 11 bases between. The full variable domain, rest sourced from reference TRBV7-9 and TRBJ2-2, is DTGVSQNPRHKITKRGQNVTFRCDPISEHNRLYWYRQTLGQGPEFLTYFQNEAQLEKSRLLSDRFSAERPKGSFSTLEIQRTEQGDSAMYLCASSLVAQGTGELFFGEGSRLTVL.

The chain links TRBV5-4 to TRBJ1-1, with 8 positions matching TRBD1. The CDR3 has 13 residues. Germline V gene sequence: CDR1 SGHNT, CDR2 YYREEE (reference sequence). J lost 7 bases, V lost 7 bases, and 9 bases had no gene match. CDR3 region: CASRDRGAVEAFF. The CDR3 bases are TGTGCCAGCCGAGACAGGGGTGCGGTTGAAGCTTTCTTT. The variable domain in full, completed from reference TRBV5-4 and TRBJ1-1, reads ETGVTQSPTHLIKTRGQQVTLRCSSQSGHNTVSWYQQALGQGPQFIFQYYREEENGRGNFPPRFSGLQFPNYSSELNVNALELDDSALYLCASRDRGAVEAFFGQGTRLTVV.